The entry below gives a single TCR beta chain sequence along with its context. The antigen it binds to is not known. No much larger clone exists at a distance of one base, and base qualities are not known. The CDR3, from cysteine to phenylalanine, totals 14 residues. The CDR3 DNA has 42 bases and is translated from base 1. From a lookup of the germline V gene, CDR1 and CDR2 are MGHRA and YSYEKL. V sheds 6 bases and J sheds 8 bases, leaving 17 bases between their ends. This sample was included in a study of OX40 agonist ivuxolimab in advanced cancers. As for the study more broadly: Ivuxolimab, which targeted the costimulatory receptor OX40 (CD134), was an agonistic, fully human IgG2 monoclonal antibody. Intravenous ivuxolimab was administered to patients every 2 weeks at six dose levels: 0.01, 0.1, 0.3, 1.5, 3 and 10 mg/kg. Of the approximately 53 patients in dose escalation, about 20 had hepatocellular carcinoma, about 15 had melanoma, 9 had renal cell carcinoma and 9 had head and neck cancer. In the dose-escalation cohort, 75% to 85% of patients were male, and the mean age was around 60 years with a range of 23 to 79. Prior anti-PD-1, anti-PD-L1 or anti-CTLA-4 therapy was permitted, and approximately 39% of dose-escalation patients had received checkpoint inhibitors. Three dose-escalation patients achieved partial responses, one with hepatocellular carcinoma and two with cutaneous melanoma. The point of sequencing TCRbeta in the periphery was to test whether ivuxolimab changed TCR sequence diversity and drove clonal T-cell expansion. The paper reports the monotherapy dose-escalation portion (N = 52 patients) of the phase I ivuxolimab trial. General findings and caveats noted by the study authors: After ivuxolimab, expanded clones were on average more numerous among CD8+ T cells than among CD4+ T cells. In partial responders in the 0.1-3.0 mg/kg groups, normalized peripheral clonal expansion was found to be among the lowest, especially among CD8+ T cells. Low levels of normalized T-cell clonal expansion were also shown by some nonresponding patients. Clonal expansion of both CD4+ and CD8+ blood T cells was observed from baseline to week 6 at doses 0.1 to 3.0 mg/kg. The antigen specificity of the clonally expanded peripheral T cells was not determined.

Genomic DNA was isolated from the sorted cells so that the TCRbeta CDR3 region could be sequenced. TCRbeta CDR3 regions were sequenced using the immunoSEQ Assay. This is the immuneACCESS table as TCRdb keeps it, with only in-frame sequences that have V and J called. A part of the clones is gone; compared with another copy, unresolved V genes explain less than half, and the rest is unexplained. This sample holds roughly 19,000 clones; about 80% were observed only once. The ten largest clones add up to 13% to 15% of the sample. The trial excluded patients who had a history of autoimmune disease or who were on systemic immunosuppression. Peripheral blood for TCR sequencing was collected from all dose cohorts at baseline, on cycle 4 day 1, and on cycle 7 day 1. The samples were taken from a phase I, first-in-human, multicenter, open-label dose-escalation trial of ivuxolimab. Adults with locally advanced or metastatic melanoma, renal cell carcinoma, hepatocellular carcinoma or head and neck squamous cell carcinoma were enrolled in the trial. Before TCR sequencing, CD4+ T cells and CD8+ T cells were sorted from peripheral blood as separate populations.

The receptor's source is an adult with an advanced solid tumor such as melanoma, head and neck, liver or kidney cancer. This chain joins TRBV4-1 to TRBJ2-1, with a weak D call of TRBD1 (6 bases match). The input for sequencing was CD4+ or CD8+ T cells sorted from blood, taken in a trial of the OX40 agonist ivuxolimab. For the CDR3, the sequence is CASRPLLTGYEQFF. The DNA sequence reads TGCGCCAGCAGACCCTTGTTGACAGGCTATGAGCAGTTCTTC.